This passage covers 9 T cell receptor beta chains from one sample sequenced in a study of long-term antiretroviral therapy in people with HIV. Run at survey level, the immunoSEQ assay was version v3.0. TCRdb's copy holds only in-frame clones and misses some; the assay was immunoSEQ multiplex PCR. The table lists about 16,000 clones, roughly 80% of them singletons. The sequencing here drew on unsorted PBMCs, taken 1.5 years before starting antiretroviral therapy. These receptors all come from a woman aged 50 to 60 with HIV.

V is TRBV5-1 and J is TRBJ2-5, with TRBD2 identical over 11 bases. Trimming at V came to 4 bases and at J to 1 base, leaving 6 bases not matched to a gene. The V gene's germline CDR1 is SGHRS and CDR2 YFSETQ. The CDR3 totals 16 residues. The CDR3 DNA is TGCGCCAGCAGCGGGGGGACTAGCGGAATCCAAGAGACCCAGTACTTC. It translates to CASSGGTSGIQETQYF.

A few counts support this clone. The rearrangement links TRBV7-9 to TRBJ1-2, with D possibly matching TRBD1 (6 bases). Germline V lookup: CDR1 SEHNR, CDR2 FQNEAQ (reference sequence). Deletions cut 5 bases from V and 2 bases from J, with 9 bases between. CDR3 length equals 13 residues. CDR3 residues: CASSRDTNYGYTF. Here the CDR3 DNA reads TGTGCCAGCAGCCGGGACACCAACTATGGCTACACCTTC.

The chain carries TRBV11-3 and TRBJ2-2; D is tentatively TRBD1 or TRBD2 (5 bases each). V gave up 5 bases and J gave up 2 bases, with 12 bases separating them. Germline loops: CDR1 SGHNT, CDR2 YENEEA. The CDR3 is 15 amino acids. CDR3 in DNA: TGTGCCAGCAGCCCCGGGACGGCTAACACCGGGGAGCTGTTTTTT. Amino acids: CASSPGTANTGELFF.

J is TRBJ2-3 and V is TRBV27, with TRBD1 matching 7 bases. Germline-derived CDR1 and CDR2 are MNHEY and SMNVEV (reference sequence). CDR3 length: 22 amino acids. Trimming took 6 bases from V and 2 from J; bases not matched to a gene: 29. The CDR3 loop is CASRARTGPHFLKSAYTDTQYF. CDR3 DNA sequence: TGTGCCAGCAGAGCCCGGACAGGCCCCCACTTTTTGAAGTCGGCCTACACAGATACGCAGTATTTT.

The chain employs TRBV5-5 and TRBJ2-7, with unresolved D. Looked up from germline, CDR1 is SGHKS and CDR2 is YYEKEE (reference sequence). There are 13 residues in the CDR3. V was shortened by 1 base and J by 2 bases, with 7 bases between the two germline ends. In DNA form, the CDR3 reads TGTGCCAGCAGCTTGCGGCCGACCTACGAGCAGTACTTC. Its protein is CASSLRPTYEQYF.

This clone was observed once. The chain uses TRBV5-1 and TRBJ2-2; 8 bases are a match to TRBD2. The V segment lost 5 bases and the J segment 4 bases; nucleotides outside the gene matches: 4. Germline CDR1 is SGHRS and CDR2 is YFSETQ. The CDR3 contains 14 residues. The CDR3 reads CASSLAGLTGELFF. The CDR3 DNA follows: TGCGCCAGCAGTTTAGCGGGGCTCACCGGGGAGCTGTTTTTT.

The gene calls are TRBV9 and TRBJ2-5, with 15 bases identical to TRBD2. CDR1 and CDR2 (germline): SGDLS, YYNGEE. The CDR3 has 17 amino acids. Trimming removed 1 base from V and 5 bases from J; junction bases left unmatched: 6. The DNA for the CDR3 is TGTGCCAGCAGCGTAAGGACTAGCGGGGGGGCGGGGGAGACCCAGTACTTC. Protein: CASSVRTSGGAGETQYF.

CDR3 sequence: CASSTGTRIRQPQHF. The CDR3 bases are TGTGCCAGCAGCACTGGGACCCGGATTCGCCAGCCCCAGCATTTT. The gene calls are TRBV21-1 and TRBJ1-5. TRBV21-1 is noted as a pseudogene. This CDR3 region has 15 residues.

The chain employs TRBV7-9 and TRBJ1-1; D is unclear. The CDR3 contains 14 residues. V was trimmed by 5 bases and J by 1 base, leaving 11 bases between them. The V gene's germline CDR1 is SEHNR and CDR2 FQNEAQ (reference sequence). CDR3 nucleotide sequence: TGTGCCAGCAGCCTACAAATACCGAACACTGAAGCTTTCTTT. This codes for CASSLQIPNTEAFF.